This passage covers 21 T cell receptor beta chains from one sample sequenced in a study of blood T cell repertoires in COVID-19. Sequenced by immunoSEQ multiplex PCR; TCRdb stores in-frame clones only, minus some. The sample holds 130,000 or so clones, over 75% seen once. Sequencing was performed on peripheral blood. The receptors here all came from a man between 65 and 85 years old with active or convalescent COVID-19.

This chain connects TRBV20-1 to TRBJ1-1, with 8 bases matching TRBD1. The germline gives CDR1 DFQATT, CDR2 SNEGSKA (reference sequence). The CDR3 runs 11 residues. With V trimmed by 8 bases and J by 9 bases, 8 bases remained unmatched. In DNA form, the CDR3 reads TGCAGTACTCCGGGACAGGAAAAAGCTTTCTTT. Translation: CSTPGQEKAFF.

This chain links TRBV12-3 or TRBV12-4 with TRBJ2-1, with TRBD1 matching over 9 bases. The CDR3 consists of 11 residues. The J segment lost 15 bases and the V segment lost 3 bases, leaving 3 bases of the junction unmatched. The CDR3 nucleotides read TGTGCCAGCAGTTTGGGACAGGGCCTGTTCTTC. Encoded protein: CASSLGQGLFF.

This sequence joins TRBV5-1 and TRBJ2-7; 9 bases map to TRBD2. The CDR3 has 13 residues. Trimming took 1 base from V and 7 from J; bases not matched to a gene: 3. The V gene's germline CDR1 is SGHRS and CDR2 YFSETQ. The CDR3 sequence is CASSLLAGGEQYF. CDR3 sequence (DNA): TGCGCCAGCAGCTTGTTGGCGGGGGGGGAGCAGTACTTC.

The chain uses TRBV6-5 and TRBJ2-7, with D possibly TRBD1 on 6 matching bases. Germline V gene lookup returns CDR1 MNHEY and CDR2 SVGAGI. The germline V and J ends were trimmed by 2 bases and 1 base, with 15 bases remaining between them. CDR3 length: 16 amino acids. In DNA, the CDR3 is TGTGCCAGCAGTTACGGTTCCGACAGGTCTTCCTACGAGCAGTACTTC. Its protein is CASSYGSDRSSYEQYF.

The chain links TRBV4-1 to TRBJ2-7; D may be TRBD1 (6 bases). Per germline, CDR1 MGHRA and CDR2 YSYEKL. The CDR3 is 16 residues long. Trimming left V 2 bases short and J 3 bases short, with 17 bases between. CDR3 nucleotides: TGCGCCAGCAGCCAAAACCCCGGGACACTTTTCTACGAGCAGTACTTC. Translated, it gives CASSQNPGTLFYEQYF.

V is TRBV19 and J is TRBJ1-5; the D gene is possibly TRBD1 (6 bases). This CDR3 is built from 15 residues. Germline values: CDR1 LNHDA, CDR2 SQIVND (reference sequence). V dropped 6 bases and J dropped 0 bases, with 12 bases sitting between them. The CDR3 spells CASSRTAYSNQPQHF. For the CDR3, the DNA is TGTGCCAGTAGCCGGACAGCTTATAGCAATCAGCCCCAGCATTTT.

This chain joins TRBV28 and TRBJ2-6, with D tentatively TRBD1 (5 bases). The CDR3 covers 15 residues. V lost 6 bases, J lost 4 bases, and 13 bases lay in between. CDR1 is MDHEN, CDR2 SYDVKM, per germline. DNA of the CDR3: TGTGCCAGCAGATCTCCAGGGAAAGGGGCCAACGTCCTGACTTTC. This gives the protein CASRSPGKGANVLTF.

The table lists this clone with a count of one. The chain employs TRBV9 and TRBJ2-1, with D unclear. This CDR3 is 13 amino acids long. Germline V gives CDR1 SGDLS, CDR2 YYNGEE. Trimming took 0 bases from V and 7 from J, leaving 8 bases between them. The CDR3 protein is CASSVGQTNEQFF. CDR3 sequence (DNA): TGTGCCAGCAGCGTAGGGCAGACAAATGAGCAGTTCTTC.

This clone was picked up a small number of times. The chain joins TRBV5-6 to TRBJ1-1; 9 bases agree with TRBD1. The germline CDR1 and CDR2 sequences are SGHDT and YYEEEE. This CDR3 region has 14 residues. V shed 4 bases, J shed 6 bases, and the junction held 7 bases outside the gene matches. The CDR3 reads CASSPDRGTSEAFF. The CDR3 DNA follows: TGTGCCAGCAGCCCGGACAGGGGAACATCTGAAGCTTTCTTT.

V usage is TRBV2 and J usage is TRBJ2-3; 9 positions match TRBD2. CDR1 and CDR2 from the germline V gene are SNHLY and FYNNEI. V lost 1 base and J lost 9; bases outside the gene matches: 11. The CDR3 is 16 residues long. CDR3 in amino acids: CASSEGSGRGLETQYF. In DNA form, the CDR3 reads TGTGCCAGCAGTGAAGGTAGCGGGAGAGGTCTTGAGACGCAGTATTTT.

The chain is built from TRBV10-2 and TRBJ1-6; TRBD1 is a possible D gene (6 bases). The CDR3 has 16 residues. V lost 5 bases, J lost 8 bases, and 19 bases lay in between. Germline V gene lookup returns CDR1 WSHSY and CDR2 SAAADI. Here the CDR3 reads CASSPTGGEGDSPLHF. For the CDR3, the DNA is TGCGCCAGCAGTCCCACCGGAGGGGAGGGGGATTCACCCCTCCACTTT.

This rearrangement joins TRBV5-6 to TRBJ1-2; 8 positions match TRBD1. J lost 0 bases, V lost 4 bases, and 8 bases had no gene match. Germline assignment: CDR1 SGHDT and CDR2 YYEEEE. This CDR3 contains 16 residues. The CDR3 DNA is TGTGCCAGCAGCCCGGGACAGGCATACTCTAACTATGGCTACACCTTC. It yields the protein CASSPGQAYSNYGYTF.

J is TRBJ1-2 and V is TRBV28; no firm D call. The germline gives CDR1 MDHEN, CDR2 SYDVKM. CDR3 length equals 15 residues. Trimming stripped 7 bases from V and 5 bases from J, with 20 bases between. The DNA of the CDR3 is TGTGCCAGCACTATTCCCCCGGGGTCCGTTTATGGCTACACCTTC. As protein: CASTIPPGSVYGYTF.

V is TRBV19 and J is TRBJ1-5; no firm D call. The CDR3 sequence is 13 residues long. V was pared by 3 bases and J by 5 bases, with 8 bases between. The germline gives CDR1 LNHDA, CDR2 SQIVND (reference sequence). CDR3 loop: CASSINGDQPQHF. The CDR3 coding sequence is TGTGCCAGTAGTATTAACGGGGATCAGCCCCAGCATTTT.

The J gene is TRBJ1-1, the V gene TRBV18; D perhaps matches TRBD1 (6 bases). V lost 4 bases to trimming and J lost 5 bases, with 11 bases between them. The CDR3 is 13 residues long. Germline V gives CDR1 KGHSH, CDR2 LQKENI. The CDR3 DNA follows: TGTGCCAGCTCACTAGGGGGATGGACTGAAGCTTTCTTT. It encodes CASSLGGWTEAFF.

The CDR3 DNA sequence: TGTGCCAGCTCCCGGGACAGAGTTTGGGAGCAGTACTTC. Translated: CASSRDRVWEQYF. This rearrangement joins TRBV18 to TRBJ2-7, with 7 nucleotides matching TRBD1. CDR1 and CDR2 (germline): KGHSH, LQKENI. V was clipped by 6 bases and J by 7 bases; unmatched bases: 9. This CDR3 has 13 amino acids.

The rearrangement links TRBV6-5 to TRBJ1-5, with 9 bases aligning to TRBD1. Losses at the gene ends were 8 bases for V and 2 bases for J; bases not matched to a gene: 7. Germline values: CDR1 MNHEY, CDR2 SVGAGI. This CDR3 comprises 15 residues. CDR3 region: CASGYRQGGNQPQHF. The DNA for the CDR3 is TGTGCCAGCGGGTACAGACAGGGGGGCAATCAGCCCCAGCATTTT.

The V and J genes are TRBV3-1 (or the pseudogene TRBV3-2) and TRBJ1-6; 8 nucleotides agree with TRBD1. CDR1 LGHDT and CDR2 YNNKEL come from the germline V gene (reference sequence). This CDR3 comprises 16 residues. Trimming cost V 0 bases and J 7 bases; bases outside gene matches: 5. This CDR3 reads CASSQDRRQGNSPLHF. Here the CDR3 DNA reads TGTGCCAGCAGCCAAGATCGGAGACAGGGGAATTCACCCCTCCACTTT.

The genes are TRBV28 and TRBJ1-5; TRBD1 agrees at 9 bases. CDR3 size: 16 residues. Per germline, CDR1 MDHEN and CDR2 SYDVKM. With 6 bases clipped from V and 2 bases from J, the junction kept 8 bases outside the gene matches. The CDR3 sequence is CASRGDRAKGNQPQHF. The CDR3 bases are TGTGCCAGCAGAGGGGACAGGGCGAAGGGCAATCAGCCCCAGCATTTT.

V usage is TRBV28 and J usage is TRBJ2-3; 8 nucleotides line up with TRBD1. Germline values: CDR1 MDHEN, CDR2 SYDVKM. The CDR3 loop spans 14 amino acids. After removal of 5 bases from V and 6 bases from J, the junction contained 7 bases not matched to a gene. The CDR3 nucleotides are TGTGCCAGCAGTCTCGACAGGGGCTGGGATACGCAGTATTTT. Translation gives CASSLDRGWDTQYF.

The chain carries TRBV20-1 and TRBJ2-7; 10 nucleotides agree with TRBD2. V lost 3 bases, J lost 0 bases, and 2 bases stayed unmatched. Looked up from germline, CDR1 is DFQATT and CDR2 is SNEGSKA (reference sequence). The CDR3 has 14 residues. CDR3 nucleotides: TGCAGTGCTAGTACTAGCGGGACCTCCTACGAGCAGTACTTC. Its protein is CSASTSGTSYEQYF.